This T cell receptor (beta chain) originates from a study of T cells in Graves' hyperthyroidism and ophthalmopathy (dated by TCRdb to the late 2010s). For the study in its entirety: Peripheral blood samples were taken at the time of initial diagnosis, prior to any treatment. The 95 to 100 discovery patients were randomly divided into training and test sets at a 7:3 ratio. The paper describes TCR Vbeta CDR3 sequencing of fewer than 150 peripheral blood samples, made up of roughly 45 ophthalmopathy patients, roughly 75 hyperthyroidism patients and 17 progressor patients. After blood sampling, hyperthyroidism patients were treated with methimazole at a starting dose of 30 mg daily, and ophthalmopathy patients were treated with high-dose intravenous methylprednisolone. To identify distinguishing TCR V-J signatures, a discovery cohort of around 98 patients was used, comprising 43 with Graves' ophthalmopathy and about 59 with stable Graves' hyperthyroidism. An independent validation cohort of 18 to 20 hyperthyroidism patients and approximately 16 patients who later progressed to ophthalmopathy tested prospective prediction of ophthalmopathy. In roughly six Graves' hyperthyroidism patients, the study also compared T-cell repertoires from thyroid tissue with T-cell repertoires from blood. Overall results and qualifications from the work: During validation, the model predicted progression to ophthalmopathy a median of roughly 7.1 months ahead of onset, with roughly 65% sensitivity and 72% to 80% specificity. No statistical method was used to set the sample size in advance, and investigators knew the group allocation. Ophthalmopathy was separated from stable hyperthyroidism by a 13 V-J signature model, with 85% to 90% sensitivity and about 81% specificity obtained in cross-validation and 80%/75% obtained in testing. Most expanded thyroid clonotypes (frequency above 0.001) were also detected in blood, a finding suggesting that blood repertoires may reflect thyroid immune responses.

Amplification of TCR beta CDR3 regions was carried out from RNA transcripts. The first round of RT-PCR for the TCR CDR3 was performed with the HTBI primer set and the Qiagen OneStep RT-PCR kit. A second multiplex PCR round built the libraries, followed by size selection and purification. The libraries were sequenced on an Illumina HiSeq2000 using paired-end 100 bp reads. Per the authors' processing: SOAPnuke was used to process the raw data, with reads discarded if the reads contained adapters or uncalled bases, had a mean Phred below 15, or lacked an exact constant-primer or identifier match. High-quality paired reads were merged using COPE v1.2.5, and each unique nucleotide sequence was defined as a clonotype. MiTCR v1.1 was used to align the clonotypes against IMGT TRBV, TRBD and TRBJ reference segments. Analysis was restricted to V-J combinations with a frequency above 0.0001, which covered about 99% of repertoires. A TCS score was defined as the ratio between F50 (clonal expansion) and ExV (chaos), using BLOSUM62-based TCRdist between CDR3 peptides within each V-J. Welch's t-statistics and random forest reduced roughly 530 V-J features to roughly 13, which were used in a naive Bayes classifier (R e1071). Using fastp trimming at Q25 and MiXCR clonotype assembly, TCRdb reanalyzed the public sequencing data and kept in-frame beta chains. Every entry covers one CDR3 protein and lists the most common genes and DNA from its rows. The V and J calls here are based on TCRdb, not the publication. For this sample the table gives about 600,000 distinct CDR3 sequences, of which approximately 15% were detected only once. The ten largest clones represent roughly 7% of the sample.

Ophthalmopathy patients had moderately to severely active disease, with a Clinical Activity Score of 3 or more, a NOSPECS grade of 4 or more, and a disease duration of less than 3 months. Exclusion was applied to patients with uncontrolled infections, other autoimmune diseases, pregnancy or lactation. Diagnoses were based on clinical symptoms, serum thyroxine and TRAb, thyroid ultrasound and orbital computed tomography. Ficoll-Paque density gradient centrifugation was used to isolate PBMCs from 8 to 10 ml of fresh peripheral blood. Trizol reagent was used to extract total RNA, and RNA quality was then checked on an Agilent 2100 Bioanalyzer. As concerns this clonotype: This clone's antigen is unknown. No base quality values were provided; no much bigger clone lies one nucleotide off.

The clonotype was recovered from a woman under 30 with Graves' ophthalmopathy. The sequenced sample was blood.

The nucleotide sequence is given as TGTGCCAGTCGGGCCATGCGGACCGGGGAGCTGTTTTTT. The translation is CASRAMRTGELFF. The receptor chain draws on TRBV19 and TRBJ2-2; the D gene is not confidently resolved. CDR1 and CDR2, looked up from the germline V gene (reference sequence), are LNHDA and SQIVND. Relative to germline, V is 8 bases shorter and J is 5 bases shorter, with 12 bases between their ends. The CDR3, from cysteine to phenylalanine, totals 13 residues. This entry keeps only the CDR3 DNA: 39 bases, framed from base 1.